This TCR beta chain was obtained from a study of T cell changes during pregnancy in multiple sclerosis. This clone has just a few counts. V gave up 7 bases and J gave up 4 bases; unmatched junction bases: 5. The CDR3 loop spans 15 amino acids. CDR1 and CDR2 (germline): SGHTA, FQGNSA. Measured with immunoSEQ multiplex PCR; TCRdb has only the in-frame clones, and not every one. The data show about 100,000 clones, 92% seen once. V usage is TRBV7-2 and J usage is TRBJ2-3; 13 bases agree with TRBD2. The clonotype originates from a female donor with multiple sclerosis, enrolled in a pregnancy study. This material consisted of peripheral blood, taken after pregnancy. This chain's CDR3 is CASTLLAGGADTQYF. DNA for the CDR3: TGTGCCAGCACCCTACTAGCGGGGGGGGCAGATACGCAGTATTTT.